This TCR beta chain was profiled in a study of radiotherapy plus CTLA-4 blockade in lung cancer. Whole-study findings and limits: Clones of tumor-derived TCRs expanded in blood after radiotherapy plus ipilimumab.

This table comes from immunoSEQ multiplex PCR, and its TCRdb copy is limited to in-frame clones, with some not included. The data show approximately 47,000 clones, 63% seen once. The V end was cut by 1 base, the J end by 3 bases, with 15 bases between. The CDR3 extends over 16 amino acids. The germline CDR1 and CDR2 sequences are MNHNS and SASEGT. With regard to this clone: Its antigen is still unknown.

The receptor was derived from a human donor with non-small cell lung cancer who had a partial response to radiotherapy plus ipilimumab. Specimen: peripheral blood, collected from a patient treated with radiotherapy plus ipilimumab. The chain carries TRBV6-1 and TRBJ1-2, with D possibly matching TRBD1 (6 bases). In DNA form, the CDR3 reads TGTGCCAGCAGTGAAGAATCGGGGGGGGGCTACTATGGCTACACCTTC. Its translation is CASSEESGGGYYGYTF.